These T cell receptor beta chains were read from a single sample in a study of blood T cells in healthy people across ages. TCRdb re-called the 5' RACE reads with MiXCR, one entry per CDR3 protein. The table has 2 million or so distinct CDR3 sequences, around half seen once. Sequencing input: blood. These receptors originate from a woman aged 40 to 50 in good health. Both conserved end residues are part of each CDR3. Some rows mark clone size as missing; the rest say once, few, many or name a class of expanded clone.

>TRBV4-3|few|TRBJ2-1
CASSPTTAGEQFF
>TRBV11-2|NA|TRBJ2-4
CASSLLSERYF
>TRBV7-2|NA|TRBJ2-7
CASSSRTAHYYEQYF
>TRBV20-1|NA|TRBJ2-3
CSANNFRDSSTDTQYF
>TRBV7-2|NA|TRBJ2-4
CASSSLGGAKNIQYF
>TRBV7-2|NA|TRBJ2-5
CASSLNIQETQYF
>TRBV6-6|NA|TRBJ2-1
CASSYGRLAGANEQFF
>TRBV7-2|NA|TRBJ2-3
CASSFNLQATQYF
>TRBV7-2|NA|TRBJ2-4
CASSPPDRGSPKNIQYF
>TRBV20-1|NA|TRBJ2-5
CSATAGLFETQYF
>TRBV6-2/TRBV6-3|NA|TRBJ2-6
CASRRGGAARANVLTF
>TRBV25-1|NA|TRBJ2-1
CASSEYIEDEQFF
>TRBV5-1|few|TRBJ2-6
CASSLAITDSTGANVLTF
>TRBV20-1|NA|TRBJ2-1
CSARDREQFF
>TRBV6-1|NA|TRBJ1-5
CASRLTIPGTGGNQPQHF
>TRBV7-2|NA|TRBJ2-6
CASSFLSGGTGANVLTF
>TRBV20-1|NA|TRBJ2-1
CSADGLAGVYEQFF
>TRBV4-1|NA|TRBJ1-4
CASSQSPSRGLYEKLFF
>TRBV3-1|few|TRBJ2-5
CASSQVHRQETQYF
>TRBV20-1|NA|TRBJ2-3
CSASGTGWGDTQYF
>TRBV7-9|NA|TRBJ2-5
CASSLDFRANQETQYF
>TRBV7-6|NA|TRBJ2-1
CASSFRDPSSYNEQFF
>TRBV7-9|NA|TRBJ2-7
CASIRDSHEQYF
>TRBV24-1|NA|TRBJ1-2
CATGGAGNYGYTF
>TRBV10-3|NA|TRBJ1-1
CAISAATTGKNTEAFF
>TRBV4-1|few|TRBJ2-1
CASSQGLSNEQFF
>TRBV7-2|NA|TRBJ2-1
CASSFRRVSSYNEQFF
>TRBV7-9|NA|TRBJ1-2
CASSGPGQGSLAGYTF
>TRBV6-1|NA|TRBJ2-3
CASSPRLAGTPINTQYF
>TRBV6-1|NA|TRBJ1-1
CASKNPGHALAFF